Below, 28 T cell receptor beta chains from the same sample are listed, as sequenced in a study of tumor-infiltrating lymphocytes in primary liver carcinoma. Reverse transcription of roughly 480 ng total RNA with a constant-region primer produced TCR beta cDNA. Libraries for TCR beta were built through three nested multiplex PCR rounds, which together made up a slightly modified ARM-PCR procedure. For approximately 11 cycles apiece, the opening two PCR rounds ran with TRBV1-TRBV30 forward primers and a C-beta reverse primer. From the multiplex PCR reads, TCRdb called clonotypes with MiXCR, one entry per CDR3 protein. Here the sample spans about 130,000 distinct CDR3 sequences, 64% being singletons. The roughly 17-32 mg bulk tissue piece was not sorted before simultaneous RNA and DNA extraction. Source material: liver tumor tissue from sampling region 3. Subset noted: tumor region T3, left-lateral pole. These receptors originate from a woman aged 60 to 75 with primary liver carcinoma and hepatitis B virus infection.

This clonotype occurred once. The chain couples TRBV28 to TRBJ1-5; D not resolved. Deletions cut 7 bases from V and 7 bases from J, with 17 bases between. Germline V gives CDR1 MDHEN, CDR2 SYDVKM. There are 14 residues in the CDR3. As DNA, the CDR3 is TGTGCCAGCACTTGGGCAGGTCGAAACCAGCCCCAGCATTTT. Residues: CASTWAGRNQPQHF.

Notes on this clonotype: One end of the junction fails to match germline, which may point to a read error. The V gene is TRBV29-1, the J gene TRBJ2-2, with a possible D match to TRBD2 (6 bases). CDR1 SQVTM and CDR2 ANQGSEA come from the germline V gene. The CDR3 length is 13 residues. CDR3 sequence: CSVTGHLGGALFF. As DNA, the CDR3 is TGCAGCGTCACGGGGCACCTGGGCGGGGCGCTGTTTTTT.

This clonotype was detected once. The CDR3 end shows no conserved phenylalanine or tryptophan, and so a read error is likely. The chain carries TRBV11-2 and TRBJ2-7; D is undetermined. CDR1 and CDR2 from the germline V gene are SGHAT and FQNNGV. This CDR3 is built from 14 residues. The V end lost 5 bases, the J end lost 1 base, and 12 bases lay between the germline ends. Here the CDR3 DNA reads TGTGCCAGCAGCCCCCGGGCAGATTCCTACGAGCAGTACTCC. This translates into CASSPRADSYEQYS.

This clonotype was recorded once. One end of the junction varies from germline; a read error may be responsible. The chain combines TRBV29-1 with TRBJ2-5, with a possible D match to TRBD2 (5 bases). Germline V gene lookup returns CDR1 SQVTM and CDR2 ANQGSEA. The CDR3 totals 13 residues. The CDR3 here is CSVKQSSVGTQYF. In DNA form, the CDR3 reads TGTAGCGTGAAACAGAGTTCGGTCGGAACCCAGTACTTC.

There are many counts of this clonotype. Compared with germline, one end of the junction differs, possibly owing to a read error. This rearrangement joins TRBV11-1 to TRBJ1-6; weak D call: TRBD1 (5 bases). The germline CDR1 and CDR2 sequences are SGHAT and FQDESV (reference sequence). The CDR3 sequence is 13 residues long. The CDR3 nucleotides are TGTGCCAGCAGCCGACTTGGGGGTTCGCCCCTCCGCTTT. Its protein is CASSRLGGSPLRF.

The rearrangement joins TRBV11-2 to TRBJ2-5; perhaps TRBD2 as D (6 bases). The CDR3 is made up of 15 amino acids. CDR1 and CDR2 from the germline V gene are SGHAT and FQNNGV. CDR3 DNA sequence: TGTGCTAACACCGCCCGGAGGACGGGAGCGGAGACCCAGTACTTC. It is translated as CANTARRTGAETQYF.

The CDR3 DNA reads TGTCTCAGCAGCTTAGAGCCTACTTACTATGGCTACACCTTC. The encoded protein is CLSSLEPTYYGYTF. The chain links TRBV11-2 to TRBJ1-2, with D hard to call. CDR3 length equals 14 residues. The germline gives CDR1 SGHAT, CDR2 FQNNGV.

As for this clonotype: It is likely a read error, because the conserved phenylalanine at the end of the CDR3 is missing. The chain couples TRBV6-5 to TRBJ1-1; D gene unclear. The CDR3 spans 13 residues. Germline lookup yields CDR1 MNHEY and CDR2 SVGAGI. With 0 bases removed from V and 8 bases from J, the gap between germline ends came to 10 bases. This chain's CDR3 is CASSYSAGTEAFL. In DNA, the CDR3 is TGTGCCAGCAGTTACTCGGCGGGCACCGAAGCTTTCCTT.

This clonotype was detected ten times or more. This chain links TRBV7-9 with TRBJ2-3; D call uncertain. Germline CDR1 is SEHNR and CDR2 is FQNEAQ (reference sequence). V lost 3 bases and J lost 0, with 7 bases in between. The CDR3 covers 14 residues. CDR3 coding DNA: TGTGCCAGCAGCTTGGGTAGCAGCACAGATACGCAGTATTTT. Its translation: CASSLGSSTDTQYF.

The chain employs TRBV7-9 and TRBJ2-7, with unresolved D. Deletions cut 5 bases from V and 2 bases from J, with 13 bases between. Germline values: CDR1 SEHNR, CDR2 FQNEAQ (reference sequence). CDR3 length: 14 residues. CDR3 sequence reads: CASSGPSRPYEQYF. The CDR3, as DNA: TGTGCCAGCAGCGGTCCTTCGCGGCCCTACGAGCAGTACTTC.

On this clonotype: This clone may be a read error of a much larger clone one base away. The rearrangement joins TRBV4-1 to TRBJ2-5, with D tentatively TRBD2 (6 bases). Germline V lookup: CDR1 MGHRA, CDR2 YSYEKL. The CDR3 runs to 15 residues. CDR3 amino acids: CAISQVGGSGETQYF. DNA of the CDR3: TGCGCCATCAGCCAAGTTGGAGGGAGTGGAGAGACCCAGTACTTC.

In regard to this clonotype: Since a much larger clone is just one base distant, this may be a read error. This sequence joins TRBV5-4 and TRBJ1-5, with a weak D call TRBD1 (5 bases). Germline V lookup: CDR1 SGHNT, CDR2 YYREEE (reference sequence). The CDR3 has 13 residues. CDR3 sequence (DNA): TGTGCCGGCAGCACTGACAGAGATCAGCCCCAGCATTTT. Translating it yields CAGSTDRDQPQHF.

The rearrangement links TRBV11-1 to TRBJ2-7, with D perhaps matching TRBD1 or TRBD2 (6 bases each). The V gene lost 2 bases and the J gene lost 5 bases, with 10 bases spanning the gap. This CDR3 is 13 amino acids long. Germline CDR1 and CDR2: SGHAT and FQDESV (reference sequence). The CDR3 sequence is CASSLTGADEQYF. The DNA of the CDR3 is TGTGCCAGCAGCTTAACGGGGGCGGACGAGCAGTACTTC.

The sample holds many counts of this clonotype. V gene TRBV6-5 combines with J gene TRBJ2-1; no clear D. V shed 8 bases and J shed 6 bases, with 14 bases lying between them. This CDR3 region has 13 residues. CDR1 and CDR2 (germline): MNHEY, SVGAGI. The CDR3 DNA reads TGTGCCAGCTCCCCTAAATGGAGCAATGAGCAGTTCTTC. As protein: CASSPKWSNEQFF.

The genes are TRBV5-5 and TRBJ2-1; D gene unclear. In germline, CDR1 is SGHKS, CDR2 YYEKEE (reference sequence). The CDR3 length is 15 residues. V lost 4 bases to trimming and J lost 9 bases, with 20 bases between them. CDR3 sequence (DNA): TGTGCCAGCAGCGGCATGAGCGAGCCTCAGATTGAGCAGTTCTTC. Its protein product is CASSGMSEPQIEQFF.

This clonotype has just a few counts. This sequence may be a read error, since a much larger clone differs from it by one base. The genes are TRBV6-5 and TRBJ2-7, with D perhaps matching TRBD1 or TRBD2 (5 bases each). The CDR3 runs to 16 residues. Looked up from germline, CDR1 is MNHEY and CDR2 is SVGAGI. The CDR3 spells CANSYSGLRRGYEQYF. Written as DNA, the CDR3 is TGTGCCAACAGTTACTCGGGGCTACGGCGTGGGTACGAGCAGTACTTC.

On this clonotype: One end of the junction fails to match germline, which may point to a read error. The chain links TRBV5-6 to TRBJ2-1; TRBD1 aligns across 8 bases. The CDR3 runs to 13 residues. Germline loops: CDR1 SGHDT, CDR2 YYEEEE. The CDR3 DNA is TGTCCCAGCAGTTCCGGACAGGGCCGCTGGCAGTTCTTC. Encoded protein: CPSSSGQGRWQFF.

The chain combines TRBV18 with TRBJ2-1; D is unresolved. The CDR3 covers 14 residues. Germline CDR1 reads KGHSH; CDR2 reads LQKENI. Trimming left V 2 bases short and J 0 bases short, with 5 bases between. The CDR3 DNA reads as TGTGCCAGCTCACCAAGGGACTCCTACAATGAGCAGTTCTTC. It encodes CASSPRDSYNEQFF.

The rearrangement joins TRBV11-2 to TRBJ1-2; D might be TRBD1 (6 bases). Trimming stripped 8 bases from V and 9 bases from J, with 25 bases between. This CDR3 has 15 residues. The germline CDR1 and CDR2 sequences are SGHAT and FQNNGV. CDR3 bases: TGTGCCAGCTGCATAACAATACAGGGAGATGGTAGCTACACCTTC. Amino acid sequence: CASCITIQGDGSYTF.

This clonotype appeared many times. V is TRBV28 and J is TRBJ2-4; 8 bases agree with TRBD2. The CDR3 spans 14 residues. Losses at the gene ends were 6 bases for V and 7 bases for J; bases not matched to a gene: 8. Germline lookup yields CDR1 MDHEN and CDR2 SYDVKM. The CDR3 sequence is CASRFSGTKNIQYF. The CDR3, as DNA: TGTGCCAGCAGATTTAGCGGGACGAAGAACATTCAGTACTTC.

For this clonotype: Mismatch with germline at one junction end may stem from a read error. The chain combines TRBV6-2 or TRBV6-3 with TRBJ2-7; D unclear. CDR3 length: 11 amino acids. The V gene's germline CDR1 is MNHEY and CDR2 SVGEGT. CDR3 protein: CATGWAREQYF. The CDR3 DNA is TGTGCCACCGGGTGGGCGCGCGAGCAGTACTTT.

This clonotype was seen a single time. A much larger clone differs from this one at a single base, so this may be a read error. The CDR3 sequence: CASSEQGHVYTF. CDR3 nucleotide sequence: TGTGCCAGCAGTGAACAAGGCCATGTCTACACCTTC. The V call is TRBV6-1, the J call TRBJ1-2, with D hard to call. The CDR3 totals 12 residues. Germline CDR1 and CDR2: MNHNS and SASEGT. Trimming cost V 2 bases and J 10 bases, with 11 bases left between them.

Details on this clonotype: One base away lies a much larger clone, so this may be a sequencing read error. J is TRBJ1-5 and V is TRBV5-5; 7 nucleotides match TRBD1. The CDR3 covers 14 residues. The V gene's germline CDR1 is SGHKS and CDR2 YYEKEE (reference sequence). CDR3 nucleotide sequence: TGTGCCAGCAGCCCAGGGACAGTGGGTCAGCACCAGCATTTT. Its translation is CASSPGTVGQHQHF.

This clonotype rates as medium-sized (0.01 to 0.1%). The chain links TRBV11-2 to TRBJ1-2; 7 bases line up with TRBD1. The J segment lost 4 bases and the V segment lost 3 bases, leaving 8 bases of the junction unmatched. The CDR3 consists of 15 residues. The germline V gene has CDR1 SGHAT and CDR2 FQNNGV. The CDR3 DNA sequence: TGTGCCAGCAGCTTTAGGGAAGGGGGCGGCTATGGCTACACCTTC. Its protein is CASSFREGGGYGYTF.

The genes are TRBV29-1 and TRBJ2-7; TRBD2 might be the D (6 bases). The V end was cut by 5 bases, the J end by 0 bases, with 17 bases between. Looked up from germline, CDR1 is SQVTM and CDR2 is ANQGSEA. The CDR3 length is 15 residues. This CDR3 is CSVYTGTGSSYEQYF. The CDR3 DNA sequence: TGCAGCGTTTACACCGGGACTGGTAGCTCCTACGAGCAGTACTTC.

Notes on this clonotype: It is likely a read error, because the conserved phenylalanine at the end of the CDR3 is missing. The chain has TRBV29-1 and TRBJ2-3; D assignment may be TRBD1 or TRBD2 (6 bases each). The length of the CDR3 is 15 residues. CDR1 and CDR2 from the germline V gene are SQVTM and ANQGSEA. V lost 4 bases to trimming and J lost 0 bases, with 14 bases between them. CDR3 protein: CSVGVTGTSTDTQYL. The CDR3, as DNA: TGCAGCGTTGGGGTAACAGGGACTAGCACAGATACGCAGTATTTG.

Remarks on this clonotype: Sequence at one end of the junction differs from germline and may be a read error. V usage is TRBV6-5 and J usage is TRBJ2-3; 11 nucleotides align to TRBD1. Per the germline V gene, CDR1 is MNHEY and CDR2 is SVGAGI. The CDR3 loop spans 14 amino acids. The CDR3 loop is CASSRTGGTDAQFF. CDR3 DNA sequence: TGTGCCAGCAGCCGGACAGGGGGCACAGATGCGCAGTTTTTT.

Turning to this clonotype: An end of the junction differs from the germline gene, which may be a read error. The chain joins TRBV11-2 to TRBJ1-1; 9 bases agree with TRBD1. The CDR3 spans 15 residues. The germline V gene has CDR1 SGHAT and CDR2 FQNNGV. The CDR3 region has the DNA TGTGTCAGCAGTTGGGGGACAGGGCGGAACACTGAAGTTTTCTTT. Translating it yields CVSSWGTGRNTEVFF.